The 27 T cell receptor beta chains listed next were all sequenced from one sample in a study of shared clonotypes between healthy human individuals. Profiling relied on immunoSEQ multiplex PCR, and the TCRdb table lists in-frame clones only, not all of them. The sample includes roughly 700,000 clones, around two thirds of them seen just once. Sequenced input: memory CD4+ T cells sorted from blood. Subset denoted: CD45RA-negative fraction. The receptor set was obtained from a young woman in good health.

This clone was found once. The chain uses TRBV28 and TRBJ1-2, with a tentative D call TRBD1 (6 bases). Germline lookup yields CDR1 MDHEN and CDR2 SYDVKM. Deletions cut 5 bases from V and 5 bases from J, with 18 bases between. The CDR3 loop spans 15 amino acids. The CDR3 loop is CASSPPSGVNYGYTF. CDR3 nucleotide sequence: TGTGCCAGCAGTCCACCCTCAGGGGTGAATTATGGCTACACCTTC.

As regards this clone: Given a much more abundant clone one base away, this may be a read error. At the DNA level, this CDR3 is encoded by other sequences in the same sample as well. The chain carries TRBV5-1 and TRBJ2-1, with TRBD2 identical over 7 bases. Germline V gives CDR1 SGHRS, CDR2 YFSETQ. This CDR3 comprises 15 residues. J gave up 3 bases and V 1 base, and 4 bases lay outside the gene matches. The CDR3 coding sequence is TGCGCCAGCAGCTTGTCCAGCGGGAACTACAATGAGCAGTTCTTC. This sequence encodes CASSLSSGNYNEQFF.

V and J are TRBV7-2 and TRBJ2-1; TRBD2 is a possible D gene (5 bases). This CDR3 spans 15 amino acids. CDR1 SGHTA and CDR2 FQGNSA come from the germline V gene. V lost 5 bases to trimming and J lost 5 bases, with 16 bases between them. The CDR3 here is CASSPRYNGDNEQFF. For the CDR3, the DNA is TGTGCCAGCAGCCCACGATACAACGGGGACAATGAGCAGTTCTTC.

The rearrangement joins TRBV5-4 to TRBJ2-3, with D possibly being TRBD2 (6 bases). Germline values: CDR1 SGHNT, CDR2 YYREEE (reference sequence). V gave up 4 bases and J gave up 0 bases, with 12 bases separating them. The CDR3 has 15 amino acids. CDR3: CASSQGRGSTDTQYF. In DNA form, the CDR3 reads TGTGCCAGCAGCCAGGGCCGGGGGAGCACAGATACGCAGTATTTT.

This sequence joins TRBV29-1 and TRBJ2-1; 9 nucleotides agree with TRBD2. V gave up 3 bases and J gave up 3 bases; unmatched junction bases: 15. CDR1 is SQVTM and CDR2 is ANQGSEA in the germline V gene. The CDR3 extends over 18 amino acids. The CDR3 region is CSVDAQGISGRLYNEQFF. The CDR3, as DNA: TGCAGCGTTGATGCACAGGGGATAAGCGGGAGGCTCTACAATGAGCAGTTCTTC.

This clone occurred a few times. This same CDR3 is encoded by further DNA sequences in the sample. This chain uses TRBV2 with TRBJ2-7; D unresolved. V was pared by 4 bases and J by 5 bases, with 9 bases between. This CDR3 has 12 amino acids. Looked up from germline, CDR1 is SNHLY and CDR2 is FYNNEI. CDR3 nucleotide sequence: TGTGCCAGCAGTGTCAAGGGCCACGAGCAGTACTTC. Protein: CASSVKGHEQYF.

This clone is a singleton in its sample. The chain employs TRBV7-9 and TRBJ1-3; 7 bases match TRBD1. Per the germline V gene, CDR1 is SEHNR and CDR2 is FQNEAQ (reference sequence). J gave up 6 bases and V 2 bases, and 7 bases lay outside the gene matches. The CDR3 consists of 15 residues. Here the CDR3 reads CASSLSGTALNTIYF. CDR3 sequence (DNA): TGTGCCAGCAGCTTATCGGGGACAGCTTTAAACACCATATATTTT.

The rearrangement joins TRBV6-6 to TRBJ2-2, with D hard to call. The CDR3 runs 15 residues. Germline V CDR1 and CDR2: MNHNY, SVGAGI (reference sequence). V shed 4 bases and J shed 1 base, with 10 bases lying between them. The CDR3 bases are TGTGCCAGCAGTTTAAGGAGCGAGAACACCGGGGAGCTGTTTTTT. Amino acids: CASSLRSENTGELFF.

The gene calls are TRBV2 and TRBJ2-1; D may be TRBD2 (6 bases). Germline CDR1 is SNHLY and CDR2 is FYNNEI. CDR3 length: 18 residues. The germline V and J ends were trimmed by 6 bases and 4 bases, with 25 bases remaining between them. CDR3 sequence reads: CASSLPSVRISLYNEQFF. The CDR3 nucleotides are TGTGCCAGCAGCCTTCCTAGCGTTCGAATCTCCCTTTACAATGAGCAGTTCTTC.

The sample holds a few counts of this clone. The chain combines TRBV6-5 with TRBJ2-5, with D tentatively TRBD1 or TRBD2 (5 bases each). The V end lost 6 bases, the J end lost 4 bases, and 15 bases lay between the germline ends. In germline, CDR1 is MNHEY, CDR2 SVGAGI. The CDR3 runs to 14 residues. DNA of the CDR3: TGTGCCAGCAGCTCCTACGGGACGGGAGAGACCCAGTACTTC. Its translation: CASSSYGTGETQYF.

J is TRBJ1-6 and V is TRBV5-4; TRBD1 might be the D (6 bases). CDR1 is SGHNT, CDR2 YYREEE, per germline (reference sequence). Trimming removed 2 bases at V and 8 bases at J, with 17 bases between. The CDR3 has 16 amino acids. CDR3 sequence (DNA): TGTGCCAGCAGCTTAACGGACAGATCGGTTGATTCACCCCTCCACTTT. As protein: CASSLTDRSVDSPLHF.

This clone has a handful of counts. The chain joins TRBV19 to TRBJ1-1; D perhaps matches TRBD1 (5 bases). Per germline, CDR1 LNHDA and CDR2 SQIVND (reference sequence). The CDR3 contains 14 residues. Trimming removed 5 bases from V and 2 bases from J, with 12 bases in between. The CDR3 coding sequence is TGTGCCAGTAGTCCTTGGGACGGCAACACTGAAGCTTTCTTT. Translated, it gives CASSPWDGNTEAFF.

The V and J genes are TRBV11-2 and TRBJ2-3, with D tentatively TRBD2 (6 bases). CDR1 is SGHAT and CDR2 is FQNNGV in the germline V gene. The CDR3 is made up of 16 amino acids. V lost 5 bases, J lost 6 bases, and 21 bases lay in between. The CDR3 region is CASSPRTKVGADTQYF. The CDR3 DNA reads TGTGCCAGCAGCCCACGGACTAAGGTCGGCGCTGATACGCAGTATTTT.

This chain links TRBV19 with TRBJ2-7, with D tentatively TRBD2 (5 bases). The CDR3 extends over 13 amino acids. Germline CDR1 and CDR2: LNHDA and SQIVND (reference sequence). The ends were cut back, 5 bases at V and 5 bases at J, with 13 bases in the middle. This CDR3 reads CASSVVGSHEQYF. The CDR3, as DNA: TGTGCCAGTAGTGTCGTAGGGAGCCACGAGCAGTACTTC.

The V call is TRBV19, the J call TRBJ2-1; 8 nucleotides line up with TRBD2. This CDR3 is 15 amino acids long. V lost 3 bases to trimming and J lost 8 bases; unmatched junction nucleotides: 9. Germline CDR1 LNHDA, CDR2 SQIVND (reference sequence). The CDR3 here is CASSISGTRLDEQFF. The CDR3 bases are TGTGCCAGTAGTATTAGCGGGACCCGGTTGGATGAGCAGTTCTTC.

This clone showed up just a few times. The chain links TRBV5-1 to TRBJ2-7; no clear D. CDR3 length equals 12 residues. V dropped 8 bases and J dropped 0 bases, with 9 bases sitting between them. Germline CDR1 is SGHRS and CDR2 is YFSETQ. CDR3 amino acids: CASGRDSYEQYF. The CDR3 coding sequence is TGCGCCAGTGGAAGGGACTCCTACGAGCAGTACTTC.

The V and J genes are TRBV4-1 and TRBJ1-4; TRBD1 aligns across 8 bases. CDR1 MGHRA and CDR2 YSYEKL come from the germline V gene. Trimming removed 5 bases from V and 8 bases from J; junction bases left unmatched: 7. The CDR3 sequence is 14 residues long. CDR3 sequence (DNA): TGCGCCAGCAGCAACCGGGACAGGTCGGAAAAACTGTTTTTT. Encoded protein: CASSNRDRSEKLFF.

This chain joins TRBV10-3 and TRBJ1-1, with unresolved D. Germline CDR1 and CDR2: ENHRY and SYGVKD. V lost 10 bases and J lost 8, with 20 bases in between. The CDR3 runs 13 residues. The CDR3 coding sequence is TGTGCCAATTCCGACCCGAATAGTCCGGAAGCTTTCTTT. Amino acids: CANSDPNSPEAFF.

On this clone: At one end, the junction sequence differs from germline, possibly due to a read error. This sample also contains other DNA sequences that code for the same CDR3. J is TRBJ2-5 and V is TRBV20-1; D is uncertain. This CDR3 has 11 amino acids. Looked up from germline, CDR1 is DFQATT and CDR2 is SNEGSKA (reference sequence). The DNA of the CDR3 is TGCAGTGCTAGGAACCAGGAGACCCAGTACTTC. As protein: CSARNQETQYF.

This clone occurred a few times. The chain employs TRBV2 and TRBJ1-1, with D unclear. Trimming left V 9 bases short and J 1 base short, with 12 bases between. The CDR3 contains 13 residues. The germline V gene has CDR1 SNHLY and CDR2 FYNNEI. In nucleotides, the CDR3 is TGTGCCAGTAGCCGCCAGGCGAACACTGAAGCTTTCTTT. It encodes CASSRQANTEAFF.

V gene TRBV5-1 combines with J gene TRBJ2-1; D may be TRBD2 (6 bases). Germline CDR1 and CDR2: SGHRS and YFSETQ. V shed 0 bases and J shed 4 bases, with 14 bases lying between them. This CDR3 comprises 16 residues. CDR3 loop: CASSLGGLVPYNEQFF. The CDR3 bases are TGCGCCAGCAGCTTGGGGGGACTGGTGCCATACAATGAGCAGTTCTTC.

This clone was seen only a few times. The chain is built from TRBV28 and TRBJ2-7; 8 bases fit TRBD1. CDR3 length: 14 amino acids. The germline V gene encodes CDR1 MDHEN and CDR2 SYDVKM. Unmatched junction bases numbered 10, after V lost 7 bases and J lost 5 bases. The CDR3 DNA sequence: TGTGCCAGCACCCCAGGGGGCAGGGCCCACGAGCAGTACTTC. Translated, it gives CASTPGGRAHEQYF.

This chain links TRBV30 with TRBJ2-5; D may be TRBD2 (5 bases). Germline V lookup: CDR1 GTSNPN, CDR2 SVGIG (reference sequence). With 3 bases removed from V and 3 bases from J, the gap between germline ends came to 11 bases. The CDR3 runs 13 residues. DNA for the CDR3: TGTGCCTGGAGGGGCGGACTTAAAGAGACCCAGTACTTC. Its translation: CAWRGGLKETQYF.

This chain links TRBV9 with TRBJ2-5; D perhaps matches TRBD2 (6 bases). Trimming removed 1 base at V and 4 bases at J, with 20 bases between. The CDR3 loop spans 17 amino acids. CDR1 SGDLS and CDR2 YYNGEE come from the germline V gene. DNA of the CDR3: TGTGCCAGCAGCGTAACAATGATAGCCTGGGGAGGAGAGACCCAGTACTTC. Protein sequence: CASSVTMIAWGGETQYF.

The V call is TRBV5-1, the J call TRBJ2-1; 8 bases are shared with TRBD2. The CDR3 spans 16 residues. The V gene end was trimmed by 4 bases and the J gene end by 4 bases; junction bases not matched to a gene: 10. In germline, CDR1 is SGHRS, CDR2 YFSETQ. The DNA for the CDR3 is TGCGCCAGCAGCCCGGGTTCCAGCGGGAGTTACAATGAGCAGTTCTTC. Protein sequence: CASSPGSSGSYNEQFF.

V is TRBV9 and J is TRBJ2-5; TRBD2 matches 15 bases. After removal of 3 bases from V and 5 bases from J, the junction contained 5 bases not matched to a gene. Germline CDR1 and CDR2: SGDLS and YYNGEE. CDR3 length: 16 residues. The CDR3 spells CASSDPGTSGGETQYF. DNA for the CDR3: TGTGCCAGCAGCGACCCCGGGACTAGCGGGGGGGAGACCCAGTACTTC.

This clone appeared once. The chain has TRBV18 and TRBJ2-7; D is uncertain. V lost 6 bases and J lost 5, with 14 bases in between. CDR1 KGHSH and CDR2 LQKENI come from the germline V gene. There are 13 residues in the CDR3. The CDR3 sequence: CASSFSRPDEQYF. The CDR3 DNA is TGTGCCAGCTCCTTCTCACGTCCTGACGAGCAGTACTTC.